These T cell receptor beta chains were read from a single sample in a study of cytomegalovirus exposure and HLA in healthy donors. Produced via immunoSEQ multiplex PCR; TCRdb's table is partial and in-frame only. The repertoire has 150,000 to 200,000 clones, roughly nine tenths of them found once; the top ten carry 3% to 3.5%. Sequenced: PBMCs. The origin of the receptors is a woman younger than 30 in good health and CMV-seropositive. Both conserved end residues are part of each CDR3. The order of the fields is J gene, V gene, D gene, CDR3 length, clone size, CDR3 protein, CDR3 DNA. D genes are given only for firm matches. For some rows the clone size is stated as once, few or many, or as a class when expanded; others skip it.

TRBJ2-7,TRBV19,.,15,.,CASSISPGTHYEQYF,TGTGCCAGTAGTATCTCGCCCGGGACACACTACGAGCAGTACTTC
TRBJ2-7,TRBV2,.,15,.,CASIPRTVSSYEQYF,TGTGCCAGCATTCCGAGGACAGTGAGCTCCTACGAGCAGTACTTC
TRBJ1-6,TRBV30,TRBD1,14,once,CACTGGPYNSPLHF,TGTGCCTGTACAGGGGGCCCCTATAATTCACCCCTCCACTTT
TRBJ1-2,TRBV11-2,TRBD1,17,once,CASSPRQGPYPNYGYTF,TGTGCCAGCAGCCCGAGACAGGGGCCATATCCGAACTATGGCTACACCTTC
TRBJ1-1,TRBV6-5,TRBD1,16,.,CASSYRGTGLNTEAFF,TGTGCCAGCAGTTACCGAGGGACAGGGCTGAACACTGAAGCTTTCTTT
TRBJ2-7,TRBV6-5,TRBD1,14,.,CASRRGTGVYEQYF,TGTGCCAGCAGGCGAGGGACAGGGGTGTACGAGCAGTACTTC
TRBJ2-1,TRBV6-6,TRBD1,14,.,CASSPRTGVNEQFF,TGTGCCAGCAGTCCTAGGACAGGGGTGAATGAGCAGTTCTTC
TRBJ2-7,TRBV4-2,.,15,.,CASSPSSSDVYEQYF,TGTGCCAGCAGTCCCTCCTCTAGCGATGTCTACGAGCAGTACTTC
TRBJ1-2,TRBV2,TRBD1,14,.,CASSFQGVDYGYTF,TGTGCCAGCAGTTTCCAGGGGGTAGACTATGGCTACACCTTC
TRBJ2-3,TRBV7-6,.,15,once,CASSLQETITDTQYF,TGTGCCAGCAGCTTGCAAGAGACTATCACAGATACGCAGTATTTT
TRBJ1-2,TRBV6-5,.,12,.,CATRQTNYGYTF,TGTGCCACCCGACAGACTAACTATGGCTACACCTTC
TRBJ1-4,TRBV9,TRBD1,15,.,CASSGRDRGLEKLFF,TGTGCCAGCAGCGGCCGGGACAGGGGGCTAGAAAAACTGTTTTTT
TRBJ1-5,TRBV19,.,16,.,CASSMLKQVTHQPQHF,TGTGCCAGTAGTATGCTCAAGCAGGTCACTCATCAGCCCCAGCATTTT
TRBJ2-5,TRBV27,TRBD2,14,once,CASGLGGAPETQYF,TGTGCCAGCGGACTAGGAGGGGCGCCGGAGACCCAGTACTTC
TRBJ2-3,TRBV4-2,TRBD2,17,.,CASSQGMASGGAGTQYF,TGTGCCAGCAGCCAAGGGATGGCTAGCGGGGGGGCCGGGACGCAGTATTTT
TRBJ1-5,TRBV7-2,TRBD1,16,.,CASSTTGAVSNQPQHF,TGTGCCAGCAGCACGACAGGGGCGGTAAGCAATCAGCCCCAGCATTTT
TRBJ2-1,TRBV5-1,TRBD1,14,.,CASSLGQAGNEQFF,TGCGCCAGCAGCCTAGGACAGGCCGGCAATGAGCAGTTCTTC
TRBJ1-1,TRBV30,TRBD1,13,.,CAWSRDRGTEAFF,TGTGCCTGGAGTCGGGACAGGGGGACTGAAGCTTTCTTT
TRBJ2-7,TRBV30,TRBD1,17,.,CAWSGGDPTGHAGEQYF,TGTGCCTGGAGTGGGGGCGATCCGACAGGGCATGCAGGCGAGCAGTACTTC
TRBJ2-7,TRBV29-1,TRBD2,15,.,CSASIPGLARDEQYF,TGCAGCGCGAGTATCCCGGGACTAGCTAGGGACGAGCAGTACTTC
TRBJ1-5,TRBV7-8,.,16,.,CASSGEWTVSNQPQHF,TGTGCCAGCAGCGGCGAATGGACAGTTAGCAATCAGCCCCAGCATTTT
TRBJ1-2,TRBV19,TRBD1,12,.,CASLNRGDGYTF,TGTGCCAGTTTAAACAGGGGGGACGGCTACACCTTC
TRBJ2-7,TRBV10-3,TRBD1,14,once,CAISETGAIYEQYF,TGTGCCATCAGTGAGACAGGGGCGATCTACGAGCAGTACTTC
TRBJ2-7,TRBV11-3,.,14,once,CASSRGTATYEQYF,TGTGCCAGCAGCCGCGGGACAGCGACCTACGAGCAGTACTTC